Below, one T cell receptor beta chain is given with its context. With 4 bases clipped from V and 3 bases from J, the junction kept 3 bases outside the gene matches. The V gene's germline CDR1 is KGHSH and CDR2 LQKENI. This CDR3 has 15 amino acids. Here immunoSEQ multiplex PCR was the method, and the copy in TCRdb shows in-frame clones only, minus some. The table shows fewer than 200,000 clones, with just over 90% occurring only once. The entry originates in a study of control samples from healthy donors and cancer patients. The receptor comes from a woman aged 60-75 years in good health. The sequenced material came from blood. The rearrangement uses TRBV18 and TRBJ2-2; 9 bases are shared with TRBD1. CDR3 loop: CASSRQGEDTGELFF. Here the CDR3 DNA reads TGTGCCAGCTCACGACAGGGGGAGGACACCGGGGAGCTGTTTTTT.